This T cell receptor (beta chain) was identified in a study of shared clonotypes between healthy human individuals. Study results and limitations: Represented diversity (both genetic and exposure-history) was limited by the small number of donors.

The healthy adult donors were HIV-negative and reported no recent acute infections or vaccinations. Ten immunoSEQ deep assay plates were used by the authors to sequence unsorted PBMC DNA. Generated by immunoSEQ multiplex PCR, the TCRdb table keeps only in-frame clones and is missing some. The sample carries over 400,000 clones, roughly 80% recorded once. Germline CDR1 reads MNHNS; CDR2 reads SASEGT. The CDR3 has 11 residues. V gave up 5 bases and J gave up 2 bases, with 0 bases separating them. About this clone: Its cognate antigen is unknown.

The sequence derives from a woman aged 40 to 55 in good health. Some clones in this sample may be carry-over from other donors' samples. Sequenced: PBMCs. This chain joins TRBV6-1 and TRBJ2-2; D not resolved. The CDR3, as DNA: TGTGCCAGCAGTAACACCGGGGAGCTGTTTTTT. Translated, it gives CASSNTGELFF.